This T cell receptor (beta chain) was recovered during a study of blood T cell repertoires in COVID-19. Method: immunoSEQ multiplex PCR; TCRdb's copy keeps in-frame clones and lacks some. The repertoire holds around 80,000 clones, with roughly four fifths as singletons. The count of this clone is one. The TCR originated in a human donor in a cohort sampled during active COVID-19. Sequencing was carried out using peripheral blood.

The CDR3 reads CASSQNRGASGANVLTF. The CDR3 DNA reads as TGTGCCAGCAGCCAGAACAGGGGGGCCTCTGGGGCCAACGTCCTGACTTTC. The J gene is TRBJ2-6, the V gene TRBV3-1 (or the pseudogene TRBV3-2), with 8 nucleotides matching TRBD1. In germline, CDR1 is LGHDT, CDR2 YNNKEL (reference sequence). The CDR3 runs 17 residues. Trimming cost V 3 bases and J 0 bases; bases outside gene matches: 4.